Below are 14 T cell receptor beta chains sequenced from a single sample in a study of CD8 T cells in ankylosing spondylitis. Study-level points and caveats: For ankylosing spondylitis blood, a TCR beta motif of seven to nine highly homologous variants appeared characteristic.

TCRdb re-analysed the 5' RACE reads in MiXCR, keeping a single row per CDR3 protein. The sample contains roughly 440,000 distinct CDR3 sequences, roughly a sixth of which appear only once. The antigens these receptors bind are not known. The sequencing input was blood, either unsorted or a sorted T cell fraction (not recorded which). These receptor sequences come from a male donor with ankylosing spondylitis.

This clonotype was found a few times. The chain employs TRBV5-1 and TRBJ2-1, with 8 bases matching TRBD1. This CDR3 contains 15 residues. Germline trimming cut 4 bases from V and 4 bases from J; bases unmatched to any gene: 7. Germline-derived CDR1 and CDR2 are SGHRS and YFSETQ. The CDR3 region is CASSPGTGLYNEQFF. The CDR3 DNA reads as TGCGCCAGCAGCCCCGGGACAGGACTATACAATGAGCAGTTCTTC.

There are a few counts of this clonotype. V is TRBV12-3 or TRBV12-4 and J is TRBJ2-3; 11 nucleotides match TRBD2. The CDR3 has 16 amino acids. Unmatched junction bases numbered 4, after V lost 5 bases and J lost 0 bases. CDR3 loop: CASSLRLAGSTDTQYF. CDR3 coding DNA: TGTGCCAGCAGTCTCCGACTAGCGGGGAGCACAGATACGCAGTATTTT.

Only a few counts were recorded for this clonotype. This rearrangement joins TRBV20-1 to TRBJ2-1; the D call may be TRBD1 or TRBD2 (5 bases each). Trimming pared 3 bases from V and 5 bases from J, leaving 14 bases between. CDR1 and CDR2 (germline): DFQATT, SNEGSKA (reference sequence). The CDR3 is 14 residues long. This CDR3 reads CSASGARKNNEQFF. For the CDR3, the DNA is TGCAGTGCTAGCGGGGCACGAAAAAACAATGAGCAGTTCTTC.

V gene TRBV7-9 combines with J gene TRBJ1-1; D unclear. This CDR3 spans 12 amino acids. The V and J ends lost 1 base and 9 bases respectively, with 9 bases between them. In germline, CDR1 is SEHNR, CDR2 FQNEAQ (reference sequence). CDR3 sequence (DNA): TGTGCCAGCAGCTTAGTGCTTAATCAAGCTTTCTTT. It encodes CASSLVLNQAFF.

The genes are TRBV6-1 and TRBJ1-1; weak D call: TRBD1 (6 bases). Germline V gene data show CDR1 as MNHNS and CDR2 as SASEGT. This CDR3 is built from 13 residues. Trimming pared 7 bases from V and 3 bases from J, leaving 12 bases between. CDR3 protein: CASTRGRYTEAFF. CDR3 coding DNA: TGTGCCAGCACCAGGGGCCGGTACACTGAAGCTTTCTTT.

This clonotype occurred a few times. The chain recombines TRBV7-2 with TRBJ2-3, with TRBD2 identical over 12 bases. CDR3 length: 15 amino acids. Per the germline V gene, CDR1 is SGHTA and CDR2 is FQGNSA. Trimming at V came to 4 bases and at J to 5 bases, leaving 4 bases not matched to a gene. The CDR3 DNA follows: TGTGCCAGCAGCTCCTCTAGCGGGAGGGGAGATACGCAGTATTTT. Protein product: CASSSSSGRGDTQYF. The full variable domain, completed using reference TRBV7-2 and TRBJ2-3, is GAGVSQSPSNKVTEKGKDVELRCDPISGHTALYWYRQSLGQGLEFLIYFQGNSAPDKSGLPSDRFSAERTGGSVSTLTIQRTQQEDSAVYLCASSSSSGRGDTQYFGPGTRLTVL.

V is TRBV14 and J is TRBJ2-2; possibly TRBD1 for D (6 bases). The CDR3 totals 15 residues. The germline V gene encodes CDR1 SGHDN and CDR2 FVKESK. Trimming removed 3 bases from V and 4 bases from J, with 12 bases in between. The CDR3 sequence is CASSQNRAPTGELFF. CDR3 nucleotides: TGTGCCAGCAGCCAGAACAGGGCGCCCACCGGGGAGCTGTTTTTT. Filled out from reference TRBV14 and TRBJ2-2, the complete variable domain reads EAGVTQFPSHSVIEKGQTVTLRCDPISGHDNLYWYRRVMGKEIKFLLHFVKESKQDESGMPNNRFLAERTGGTYSTLKVQPAELEDSGVYFCASSQNRAPTGELFFGEGSRLTVL.

The chain is built from TRBV5-1 and TRBJ2-1; 10 bases are a match to TRBD2. CDR1 is SGHRS and CDR2 is YFSETQ in the germline V gene. This CDR3 is 16 amino acids long. V lost 0 bases and J lost 7; bases outside the gene matches: 7. The CDR3: CASSLVPSGSLNEQFF. Here the CDR3 DNA reads TGCGCCAGCAGCTTGGTGCCTAGCGGGAGTCTTAATGAGCAGTTCTTC.

This clonotype was found a few times. The V gene is TRBV4-2, the J gene TRBJ2-7, with 7 bases fitting TRBD2. The CDR3 is 15 amino acids. After removal of 0 bases from V and 2 bases from J, the junction contained 4 bases not matched to a gene. The germline gives CDR1 LGHNA, CDR2 YNFKEQ. The CDR3 bases are TGTGCCAGCAGCCAAGACGGCGCGGGAGCCTACGAGCAGTACTTC. This codes for CASSQDGAGAYEQYF.

CDR3 nucleotide sequence: TGTGCCACCAGTGATTTGGGACAGGGGGCTAGTGAGCAGTTCTTC. This codes for CATSDLGQGASEQFF. J is TRBJ2-1 and V is TRBV24-1; 11 nucleotides agree with TRBD1. J lost 9 bases, V lost 0 bases, and 3 bases had no gene match. The CDR3 runs to 15 residues. Germline-derived CDR1 and CDR2 are KGHDR and SFDVKD.

This clonotype was recorded only once. This rearrangement joins TRBV3-1 to TRBJ2-5; 10 bases agree with TRBD2. Trimming removed 2 bases from V and 5 bases from J; junction bases left unmatched: 8. This CDR3 has 16 residues. The germline CDR1 and CDR2 sequences are LGHDT and YNNKEL (reference sequence). The CDR3 here is CASSQLSGGAVETQYF. DNA for the CDR3: TGTGCCAGCAGCCAACTCAGCGGGGGGGCCGTGGAGACCCAGTACTTC.

The rearrangement links TRBV11-2 to TRBJ2-6; TRBD1 might be the D (6 bases). This CDR3 has 15 amino acids. Germline V gives CDR1 SGHAT, CDR2 FQNNGV. Deletions cut 5 bases from V and 4 bases from J, with 12 bases between. CDR3 in DNA: TGTGCCAGCAGCATTCAGGGGACCGGGGCCAACGTCCTGACTTTC. This codes for CASSIQGTGANVLTF.

This clonotype has more than one count but fewer than ten. This sequence joins TRBV25-1 and TRBJ1-2, with D perhaps matching TRBD1 (5 bases). V was clipped by 2 bases and J by 4 bases, with 5 bases between them. There are 12 residues in the CDR3. Germline loops: CDR1 MGHDK, CDR2 SYGVNS. The CDR3: CASSEGGYGYTF. In DNA form, the CDR3 reads TGTGCCAGCAGTGAAGGGGGCTATGGCTACACCTTC.

This clonotype has at least ten counts. The gene calls are TRBV12-3 or TRBV12-4 and TRBJ1-5; D unresolved. The CDR3 is 14 residues long. Trimming pared 3 bases from V and 4 bases from J, leaving 10 bases between. CDR3 sequence reads: CASSFLGPNQPQHF. CDR3 nucleotide sequence: TGTGCCAGCAGTTTTTTGGGCCCGAATCAGCCCCAGCATTTT.